This TCR beta chain was sequenced during a study of vaccination and CD4 T cells after COVID-19. Background on the study: In the convalescent cohort, there were six males and four females, two of them Hispanic. No peptide, an HIV-1 Nef pool, or a CEFX pool was what each control culture received. General study results and limits: Post-vaccination, and not before, a median roughly 86% of reactive clones appeared in convalescent patients.

The Oncomine TCR Beta short-read assay generated sequence data from the DNA of cultured CD4+ T cells. TCRdb called the PCR reads again in MiXCR, with one record for every CDR3 protein. The sample holds more than 2,500 distinct CDR3 sequences, about 34% seen once. Treatment: approximately 10-day PBMC culture with coronavirus spike peptide pools or control peptides (ViraFEST assay). By negative selection, CD4+ T cells were isolated once culture had run for approximately 11 days. The table lists this clonotype with a few counts. No antigen is known for it. This CDR3 has 16 amino acids. With V trimmed by 4 bases and J by 2 bases, 6 bases remained unmatched. Per germline, CDR1 MNHEY and CDR2 SVGAGI.

What was sequenced was CD4+ T cells from blood, cultured in vitro. This rearrangement joins TRBV6-5 to TRBJ2-2; 8 nucleotides align to TRBD1. This TCR came from a human donor who had recovered from COVID-19. The CDR3 DNA follows: TGTGCCAGCAGTTCGTATTCAGGGGGCAACACCGGGGAGCTGTTTTTT. Translation gives CASSSYSGGNTGELFF.